This T cell receptor beta chain was recorded in a study of T cell clones after liver transplantation. Study information: TCRbeta sequencing after a pre-transplant mixed lymphocyte reaction identified graft-donor-reactive clones, later tracked in post-transplant blood. Three of eight recipients were HCV-positive; others had non-autoimmune, non-viral indications. The study's findings and limits: Low donor cell numbers restricted donor-reactive repertoire measurement in a couple of subjects.

Germline lookup yields CDR1 KGHSH and CDR2 LQKENI. This CDR3 region has 14 residues. Trimming removed 3 bases from V and 4 bases from J, with 12 bases in between. Clones were read by immunoSEQ multiplex PCR, and TCRdb kept only the in-frame ones, dropping some. Seen here are around 71,000 clones, roughly 80% observed once, and the top ten hold approximately 0.79%. In its sample, this clone was seen a few times. Its antigen is not identified. Sequencing used CD4+ T cells from blood, obtained 12 months after liver transplant. This chain connects TRBV18 to TRBJ1-2, with D possibly being TRBD1 (5 bases). This TCR derives from a human patient who received a liver transplant. Some of these T cells may belong to the graft donor. The CDR3 is CASSPGGAGYGYTF. CDR3 sequence (DNA): TGTGCCAGCTCACCGGGGGGAGCCGGCTATGGCTACACCTTC.